This T cell receptor beta chain was recorded in a study of metastatic and nonmetastatic thyroid tumors. Overall study context: The authors compared repertoires across blood and tumor or nodule tissue from malignant and benign thyroid patients.

Per the original data handling: In papillary thyroid cancer, a distant-metastasis classifier was built using CDR3 differences across clinicopathological groups. MiXCR re-clonotyped the PCR reads for TCRdb. The V and J calls shown here were made by TCRdb, not taken from the authors' results. The sample yields about 4,600 clones, roughly 19% seen once. This clone was detected only a few times. No patient received treatment before thyroid surgery. The clonotype originates from a male donor with papillary thyroid cancer or a benign thyroid nodule (not recorded which). Some clones in this sample may be carry-over from other donors' samples. The specimen sequenced was adjacent normal tissue.

CDR3: CASSVLAGGSNEQFF. The CDR3 DNA is TGTGCCAGCAGTGTCCTAGCGGGGGGCAGCAATGAGCAGTTCTTC. The chain recombines TRBV6-4 with TRBJ2-1, with TRBD2 matching 11 bases. The CDR3 loop spans 15 amino acids. J was trimmed by 6 bases and V by 4 bases; bases with no gene match: 5. Germline V CDR1 and CDR2: MRHNA, SNTAGT.